The 6 T cell receptor beta chains in this list originate from one sample, sequenced in a study of blood T cells in healthy people across ages (dated by TCRdb to about 2015). Preparation of the library involved 5' RACE. Instrument on record: Illumina HiSeq 2500. A second about 7 to 12 cycle PCR used a sample-barcoded 5' primer and a J-beta primer mix. TCRdb reworked the public reads: Q25 trimming with fastp, MiXCR clone assembly, productive beta chains retained. Each CDR3 protein appears once, grouped with its most common genes and DNA. The sample table shows about 1,600,000 distinct CDR3 sequences, and around 39% are seen once. Clones ranked in the top ten supply less than 8% of the sample. The sequencing sample was made of blood. These TCRs come from a woman younger than 30 in good health.

In nucleotides, the CDR3 is TGCAGCGTCCCTCACAGGGCTGCCTACAATGAGCAGTTCTTC. This encodes CSVPHRAAYNEQFF. The gene calls are TRBV29-1 and TRBJ2-1, with D possibly being TRBD1 (6 bases). Germline CDR1 is SQVTM and CDR2 is ANQGSEA. This CDR3 has 14 amino acids. V gave up 6 bases and J gave up 2 bases, with 14 bases separating them.

V is TRBV13 and J is TRBJ2-1; 10 bases are shared with TRBD2. The V gene end was trimmed by 4 bases and the J gene end by 9 bases; junction bases not matched to a gene: 12. CDR1 is PRHDT, CDR2 FYEKMQ, per germline (reference sequence). The CDR3 is 16 residues long. The CDR3 sequence is CASSSETSGLSGEQFF. In nucleotides, the CDR3 is TGTGCCAGCAGCTCGGAGACTAGCGGGCTGTCGGGTGAGCAGTTCTTC.

This clonotype has more than one count but fewer than ten. V and J are TRBV11-2 and TRBJ2-3; TRBD2 agrees at 8 bases. The germline CDR1 and CDR2 sequences are SGHAT and FQNNGV. Trimming removed 5 bases from V and 5 bases from J; junction bases left unmatched: 3. The CDR3 spans 13 residues. This CDR3 reads CASSTGTRDTQYF. The CDR3 DNA is TGTGCCAGCAGCACAGGGACTAGAGATACGCAGTATTTT.

The rearrangement links TRBV29-1 to TRBJ1-5, with D maybe TRBD1 (6 bases). Per germline, CDR1 SQVTM and CDR2 ANQGSEA. Between the trimmed V and J ends, which lost 6 bases and 6 bases, there was a span of 15 bases. This CDR3 has 13 amino acids. The CDR3 region is CSVRAGASQPQHF. As DNA, the CDR3 is TGCAGCGTGAGAGCAGGGGCGAGTCAGCCCCAGCATTTT.

Concerning this clonotype itself: A junction end diverges from the germline sequence, so it may reflect a read error. This rearrangement joins TRBV13 to TRBJ2-7; D is perhaps TRBD2 (10 bases). The CDR3 extends over 19 amino acids. CDR1 is PRHDT and CDR2 is FYEKMQ in the germline V gene (reference sequence). In DNA, the CDR3 is TGTGCCAGCAACTTAGGGACAGGGTACGGCCTAGCGGGAGTCTACGAGCAGTACTTC. Protein: CASNLGTGYGLAGVYEQYF.

A note on this clonotype: Its ends do not fully match the called genes, so a read error is possible. This chain links TRBV5-1 with TRBJ2-7; TRBD2 is a possible D gene (5 bases). The CDR3 length is 15 residues. Germline CDR1 and CDR2: SGHRS and YFSETQ. As DNA, the CDR3 is TGCGCCAGCAGCTTGGGAGAGGGCCTCTCCTACGAGCGGTACTTC. As protein: CASSLGEGLSYERYF.